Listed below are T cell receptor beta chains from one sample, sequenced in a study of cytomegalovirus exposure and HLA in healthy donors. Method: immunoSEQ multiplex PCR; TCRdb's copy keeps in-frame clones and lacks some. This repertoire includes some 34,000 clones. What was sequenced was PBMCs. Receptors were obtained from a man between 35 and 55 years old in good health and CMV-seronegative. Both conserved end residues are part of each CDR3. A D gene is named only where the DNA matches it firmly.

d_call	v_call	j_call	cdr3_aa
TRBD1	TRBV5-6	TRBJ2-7	CASSLVGRAGGNEQYF
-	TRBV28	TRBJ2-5	CASSHPSGERRGSYF
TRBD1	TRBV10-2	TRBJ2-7	CASRPGTGTYEQYF
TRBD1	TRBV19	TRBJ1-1	CASSIGQGAPKAFF
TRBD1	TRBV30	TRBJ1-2	CAWSPGGFGYTF
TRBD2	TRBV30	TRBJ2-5	CAWSALAGGETQYF
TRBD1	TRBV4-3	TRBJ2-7	CASSPTKGASPYEQYF
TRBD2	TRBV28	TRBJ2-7	CASRGVAGIKVEQYF
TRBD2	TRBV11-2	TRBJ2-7	CASSLAPSGTTYEQYF
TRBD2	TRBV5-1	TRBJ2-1	CASSLVLAGDRDNEQFF
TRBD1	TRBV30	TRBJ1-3	CAWTHRGSGNTIYF
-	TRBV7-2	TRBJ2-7	CASNARGGYEQYF
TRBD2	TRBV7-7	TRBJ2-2	CASSLTSGRGLNTGELFF
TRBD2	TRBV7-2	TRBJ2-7	CASSFSLAAAPHEQYF
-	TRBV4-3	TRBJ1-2	CASSQVLEGDGYTF
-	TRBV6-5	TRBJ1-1	CASSYSIMNTEAFF